The 16 T cell receptor beta chains presented below share a single source sample, sequenced in a study of blood T cells in healthy people across ages. A J-beta primer mix and a sample-barcoded 5' primer were used in a second PCR of roughly 7 to 12 cycles. TCRdb processed the 5' RACE reads anew with MiXCR; each CDR3 protein has one entry. The sample carries some 1.6 million distinct CDR3 sequences, 30% to 40% recorded once. The source material was blood. These receptors all stem from a woman in her 30s in good health.

This clonotype was seen a handful of times. The V call is TRBV27, the J call TRBJ2-7; D may be TRBD1 (7 bases). CDR1 is MNHEY, CDR2 SMNVEV, per germline (reference sequence). Trimming took 5 bases from V and 5 from J, leaving 22 bases between them. The CDR3 contains 16 residues. CDR3: CASSTTRQGGRDEQYF. The CDR3 DNA reads TGTGCCAGCAGTACCACACGACAGGGAGGCCGTGACGAGCAGTACTTC.

The chain couples TRBV5-5 to TRBJ1-2; D might be TRBD1 (6 bases). CDR1 is SGHKS and CDR2 is YYEKEE in the germline V gene (reference sequence). Trimming cost V 0 bases and J 2 bases, with 17 bases left between them. The CDR3 length is 17 residues. CDR3 protein: CASSLVRGADWNYGYTF. The CDR3 DNA sequence: TGTGCCAGCAGCTTGGTGCGGGGGGCTGACTGGAACTATGGCTACACCTTC. Using reference TRBV5-5 and TRBJ1-2 for the parts outside the CDR3, the full variable domain is DAGVTQSPTHLIKTRGQQVTLRCSPISGHKSVSWYQQVLGQGPQFIFQYYEKEERGRGNFPDRFSARQFPNYSSELNVNALLLGDSALYLCASSLVRGADWNYGYTFGSGTRLTVV.

A word on this clonotype: One base separates it from a far larger clone, so it is likely a read error. V gene TRBV2 combines with J gene TRBJ2-5; D is ambiguous. The CDR3 has 10 residues. The germline V gene has CDR1 SNHLY and CDR2 FYNNEI. V lost 8 bases to trimming and J lost 4 bases, with 5 bases between them. CDR3 DNA sequence: TGTGCCAGCGGTCTAGAGACCCAGTACTTC. It codes for CASGLETQYF.

J is TRBJ1-6 and V is TRBV2; D gene unclear. Trimming shortened V by 6 bases and J by 0 bases, and 12 bases separated the two germline ends. Germline V lookup: CDR1 SNHLY, CDR2 FYNNEI. The CDR3 covers 16 residues. This CDR3 is CASSPPPSSYNSPLHF. The CDR3 DNA reads as TGTGCCAGCAGCCCCCCCCCGAGCTCCTATAATTCACCCCTCCACTTT.

As for this clonotype: A read error is possible here, since a much larger clone lies one base away. V and J are TRBV7-9 and TRBJ2-1; D assignment may be TRBD1 or TRBD2 (6 bases each). The germline V gene has CDR1 SEHNR and CDR2 FQNEAQ (reference sequence). V was trimmed by 10 bases and J by 8 bases, leaving 18 bases between them. The CDR3 runs 13 residues. The CDR3 spells CANTRTEGDEQFF. For the CDR3, the DNA is TGTGCCAACACCAGAACGGAGGGGGATGAGCAGTTCTTC. The full variable domain, rest sourced from reference TRBV7-9 and TRBJ2-1, is DTGVSQNPRHKITKRGQNVTFRCDPISEHNRLYWYRQTLGQGPEFLTYFQNEAQLEKSRLLSDRFSAERPKGSFSTLEIQRTEQGDSAMYLCANTRTEGDEQFFGPGTRLTVL.

Comment on this clonotype: As the CDR3 is not closed by the conserved phenylalanine or tryptophan, this likely results from a read error. The DNA is left out, because the CDR3 cannot be placed on it with certainty; the CDR3 is given as TCRdb lists it. The V and J genes are TRBV10-3 and TRBJ2-1. Inclusive of both ends, the CDR3 amounts to 14 amino acids. Germline V gene data show CDR1 as ENHRY and CDR2 as SYGVKD. This CDR3 is CAISEAAQKYTFGS.

V is TRBV5-6 and J is TRBJ2-3, with TRBD1 as a possible D gene (6 bases). Trimming pared 4 bases from V and 7 bases from J, leaving 10 bases between. The germline V gene encodes CDR1 SGHDT and CDR2 YYEEEE. This CDR3 region has 12 residues. CDR3 bases: TGTGCCAGCAGCGTACAGGGAAATACGCAGTATTTT. Its protein product is CASSVQGNTQYF.

This clonotype was found a few times. One junction end does not reproduce the germline sequence, and a read error may be involved. The J gene is TRBJ1-1, the V gene TRBV10-3, with D perhaps matching TRBD1 (6 bases). This CDR3 has 14 amino acids. CDR1 ENHRY and CDR2 SYGVKD come from the germline V gene. The CDR3 nucleotides are TGTGCCACCAGTACAACAGGGACGAACACTGAAGCTTTCTTT. Its protein product is CATSTTGTNTEAFF.

The chain uses TRBV2 and TRBJ2-5; a possible D gene is TRBD2 (5 bases). V was cut by 4 bases and J by 2 bases, with 11 bases left in between. This CDR3 is 14 amino acids long. The germline V gene has CDR1 SNHLY and CDR2 FYNNEI. This CDR3 reads CASSAVEEQETQYF. CDR3 coding DNA: TGTGCCAGCAGTGCGGTGGAGGAGCAAGAGACCCAGTACTTC.

This clonotype has a handful of counts. The rearrangement uses TRBV15 and TRBJ2-5; no clear D gene. V was shortened by 6 bases and J by 5 bases, with 13 bases between the two germline ends. The CDR3 runs 13 residues. The germline CDR1 and CDR2 sequences are LNHNV and YYDKDF (reference sequence). The CDR3 DNA is TGTGCCACCAGGGAGACACCGGCGGAGACCCAGTACTTC. Translated, it gives CATRETPAETQYF.

This clonotype was detected a few times. The chain uses TRBV30 and TRBJ2-7; D is possibly TRBD2 (5 bases). The ends were cut back, 2 bases at V and 2 bases at J, with 10 bases in the middle. This CDR3 has 13 residues. Germline assignment: CDR1 GTSNPN and CDR2 SVGIG (reference sequence). The CDR3 DNA reads as TGTGCCTGGAGTTACCCCGGGGCCTACGAGCAGTACTTC. Translated, it gives CAWSYPGAYEQYF.

This clonotype was counted many times. The DNA for the CDR3 is TGTGCCAGCAGTGACAATTTTAACGACGATGAGCAGTTCTTC. Protein product: CASSDNFNDDEQFF. The rearrangement joins TRBV6-4 to TRBJ2-1; D unresolved. The V gene's germline CDR1 is MRHNA and CDR2 SNTAGT. The CDR3 spans 14 residues. V lost 2 bases, J lost 8 bases, and 13 bases lay in between.

At least ten counts were recorded for this clonotype. The chain links TRBV6-5 to TRBJ1-1, with TRBD1 as a possible D gene (6 bases). CDR1 is MNHEY and CDR2 is SVGAGI in the germline V gene. V shed 5 bases and J shed 1 base, with 11 bases lying between them. The CDR3 sequence is 14 residues long. CDR3 nucleotide sequence: TGTGCCAGCAGTGCTCAGGGGCGGAACACTGAAGCTTTCTTT. Its protein product is CASSAQGRNTEAFF.

This clonotype was observed a few times. The rearrangement joins TRBV4-1 to TRBJ1-6; D call uncertain. CDR1 and CDR2 (germline): MGHRA, YSYEKL. CDR3 length: 15 residues. V lost 0 bases, J lost 4 bases, and 7 bases lay in between. CDR3 nucleotides: TGCGCCAGCAGCCAAGATAAACAATATAATTCACCCCTCCACTTT. It specifies CASSQDKQYNSPLHF.

The V gene is TRBV10-3, the J gene TRBJ1-6, with TRBD1 as a possible D gene (5 bases). CDR1 and CDR2 from the germline V gene are ENHRY and SYGVKD. The CDR3 spans 14 residues. V lost 8 bases and J 10 bases, leaving 18 bases between the germline ends. CDR3 sequence: CAIGARDGESPLHF. Written as DNA, the CDR3 is TGTGCCATCGGCGCTCGGGACGGGGAATCACCCCTCCACTTT.

The chain couples TRBV27 to TRBJ2-7; the match to TRBD2 covers 10 bases. Trimming cost V 5 bases and J 6 bases; bases outside gene matches: 13. The V gene's germline CDR1 is MNHEY and CDR2 SMNVEV (reference sequence). The CDR3 is 16 amino acids. Here the CDR3 DNA reads TGTGCCAGCAGTCCCCGATTAGCGGGAGGCCGCCGCGAGCAGTACTTC. Its protein product is CASSPRLAGGRREQYF.